Listed here is a single TCR beta chain. Its target is not known. The sample originates from a study of shared clonotypes between healthy human individuals. Broader study findings: Generally, naive subsets came out with larger estimated richness than memory subsets.

TCRdb keeps only in-frame clones here, not all; method: immunoSEQ multiplex PCR. Among some 2 million clones listed, less than 95% were seen once. Germline-derived CDR1 and CDR2 are SGHDT and YYEEEE. The CDR3 is made up of 15 amino acids. Trimming stripped 4 bases from V and 8 bases from J, with 19 bases between. The naive CD8 subset, CD45RO-negative cells positively selected for CCR7, excluded terminally differentiated effector memory CD45RA+ cells. Source material: naive CD8+ T cells sorted from blood. The chain employs TRBV5-6 and TRBJ2-4, with a tentative D call TRBD1 (7 bases). The receptor was derived from a man younger than 35 in good health. CDR3 nucleotides: TGTGCCAGCAGCGGGGGGACAGCCCGCCTTGACATTCAGTACTTC. Its translation is CASSGGTARLDIQYF.